This T cell receptor (beta chain) stems from a study of beta chain features in type 1 diabetes. All of the isolated RNA was reverse transcribed, so expressed TCRB transcripts were sequenced. The study sequenced naive, central memory and regulatory T cell samples to an average of roughly 3.8 million reads. Sequencing was performed with immunoSEQ multiplex PCR; in TCRdb, only in-frame clones are kept and a portion is missing. Of approximately 300,000 clones listed, more than 9.5% are singletons. Worth noting for this clone: Its specificity is unknown.

Findings and limits, study-wide: Any HLA effect on TCRB rearrangement was left unresolved by small sub-analyses.

The CDR3 contains 14 residues. Germline CDR1 reads GTSNPN; CDR2 reads SVGIG (reference sequence). The V and J ends lost 1 base and 3 bases, in that order; junction bases with no gene match: 6. The V call is TRBV30, the J call TRBJ2-7; TRBD1 matches 7 bases. This receptor was identified in a woman younger than 45 in good health. The sample comprised naive CD4+ T cells from blood. CDR3 residues: CAWSDRGLNYEQYF. CDR3 DNA: TGTGCCTGGAGTGACAGGGGATTAAACTACGAGCAGTACTTC.